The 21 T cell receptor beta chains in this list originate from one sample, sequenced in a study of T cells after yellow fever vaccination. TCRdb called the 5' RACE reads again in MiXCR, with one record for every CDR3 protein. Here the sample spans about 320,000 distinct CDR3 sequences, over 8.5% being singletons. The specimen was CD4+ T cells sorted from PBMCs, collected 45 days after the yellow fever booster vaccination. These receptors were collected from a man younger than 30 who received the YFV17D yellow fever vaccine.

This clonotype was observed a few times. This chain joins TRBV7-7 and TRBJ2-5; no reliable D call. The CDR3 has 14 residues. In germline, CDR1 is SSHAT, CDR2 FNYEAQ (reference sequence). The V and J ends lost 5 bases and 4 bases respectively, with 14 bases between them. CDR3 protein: CASSRDTSRETQYF. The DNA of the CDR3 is TGTGCCAGCAGCCGAGACACATCAAGAGAGACCCAGTACTTC.

This chain's CDR3 is CASSVQEAYEQYV. The CDR3 bases are TGCGCCAGCAGCGTACAGGAGGCCTACGAGCAGTACGTC. The chain carries TRBV5-1 and TRBJ2-7, with D possibly called TRBD1 or TRBD2 (5 bases each). Trimming stripped 4 bases from V and 2 bases from J, with 10 bases between. CDR3 length: 13 amino acids. Looked up from germline, CDR1 is SGHRS and CDR2 is YFSETQ.

CDR3: CASSTGTLNTEAFF. The CDR3 bases are TGCGCCAGCAGCACCGGGACATTGAACACTGAAGCTTTCTTT. This rearrangement joins TRBV5-1 to TRBJ1-1, with a weak D call TRBD1 (6 bases). V shed 4 bases and J shed 0 bases, with 10 bases lying between them. CDR3 length: 14 amino acids. Germline assignment: CDR1 SGHRS and CDR2 YFSETQ.

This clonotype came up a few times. The CDR3 reads CASSQVLQAAQKLFF. The CDR3, as DNA: TGCGCCAGCAGCCAAGTTTTGCAGGCAGCCCAAAAACTGTTTTTT. The rearrangement links TRBV4-1 to TRBJ1-4; D is ambiguous. This CDR3 has 15 residues. The germline V gene has CDR1 MGHRA and CDR2 YSYEKL. Trimming stripped 1 base from V and 9 bases from J, with 15 bases between.

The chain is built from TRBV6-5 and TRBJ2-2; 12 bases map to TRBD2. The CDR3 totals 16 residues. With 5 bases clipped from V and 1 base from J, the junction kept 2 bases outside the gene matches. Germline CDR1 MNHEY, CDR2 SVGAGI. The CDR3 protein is CASSLLAGGNTGELFF. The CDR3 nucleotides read TGTGCCAGCAGTCTACTAGCGGGGGGGAACACCGGGGAGCTGTTTTTT.

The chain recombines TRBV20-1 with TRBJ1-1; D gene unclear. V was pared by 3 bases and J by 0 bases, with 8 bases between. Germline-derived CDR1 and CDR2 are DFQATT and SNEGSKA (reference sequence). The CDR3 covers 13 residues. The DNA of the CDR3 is TGCAGTGCTAGGGCGGATCTGAACACTGAAGCTTTCTTT. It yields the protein CSARADLNTEAFF.

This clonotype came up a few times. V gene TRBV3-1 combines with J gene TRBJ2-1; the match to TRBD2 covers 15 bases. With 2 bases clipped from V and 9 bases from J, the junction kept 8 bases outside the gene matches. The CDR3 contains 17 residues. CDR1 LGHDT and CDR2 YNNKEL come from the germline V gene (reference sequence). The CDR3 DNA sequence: TGTGCCAGCAGCCAAACTGGACTAGCGGGGGGGCGGGTTGAGCAGTTCTTC. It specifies CASSQTGLAGGRVEQFF.

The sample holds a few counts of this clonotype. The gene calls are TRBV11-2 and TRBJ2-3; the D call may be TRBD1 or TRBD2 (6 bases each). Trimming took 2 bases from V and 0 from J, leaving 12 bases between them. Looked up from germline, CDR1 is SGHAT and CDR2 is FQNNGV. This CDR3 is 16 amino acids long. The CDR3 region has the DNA TGTGCCAGCAGCTTACCTCCCGGGGGCAGCACAGATACGCAGTATTTT. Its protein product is CASSLPPGGSTDTQYF.

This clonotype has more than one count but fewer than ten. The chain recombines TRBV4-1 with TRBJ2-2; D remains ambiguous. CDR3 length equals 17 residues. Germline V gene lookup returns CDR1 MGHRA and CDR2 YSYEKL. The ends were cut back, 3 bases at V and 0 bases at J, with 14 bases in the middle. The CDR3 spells CASSHPLGNANTGELFF. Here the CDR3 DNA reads TGCGCCAGCAGCCACCCGCTCGGCAACGCGAACACCGGGGAGCTGTTTTTT.

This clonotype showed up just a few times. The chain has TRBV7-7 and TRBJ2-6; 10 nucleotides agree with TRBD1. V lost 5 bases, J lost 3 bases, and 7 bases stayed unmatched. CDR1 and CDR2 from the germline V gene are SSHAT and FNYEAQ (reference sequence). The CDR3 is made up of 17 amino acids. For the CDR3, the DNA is TGTGCCAGCAGCCCTGGGACAGGGGCTGGTGGGGCCAACGTCCTGACTTTC. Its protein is CASSPGTGAGGANVLTF.

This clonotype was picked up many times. The CDR3 DNA reads as TGTGCCAGCAGCCGGGACAGGTCTAACTATGGCTACACCTTC. Amino acid sequence: CASSRDRSNYGYTF. The rearrangement links TRBV5-6 to TRBJ1-2, with 8 bases lining up with TRBD1. Germline V lookup: CDR1 SGHDT, CDR2 YYEEEE. The V gene end was trimmed by 4 bases and the J gene end by 0 bases; junction bases not matched to a gene: 2. CDR3 length equals 14 residues.

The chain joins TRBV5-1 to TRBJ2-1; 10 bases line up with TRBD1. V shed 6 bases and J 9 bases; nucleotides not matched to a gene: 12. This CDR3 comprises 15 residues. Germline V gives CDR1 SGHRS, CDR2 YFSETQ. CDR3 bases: TGCGCCAGCATCCCGGGGGACAGGGGTTTCGCTGAGCAGTTCTTC. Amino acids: CASIPGDRGFAEQFF.

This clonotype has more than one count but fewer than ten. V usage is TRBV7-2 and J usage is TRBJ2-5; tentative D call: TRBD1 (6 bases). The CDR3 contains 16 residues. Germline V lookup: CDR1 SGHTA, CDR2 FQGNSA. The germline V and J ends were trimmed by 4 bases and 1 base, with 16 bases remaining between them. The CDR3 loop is CASSSQGGRGQETQYF. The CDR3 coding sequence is TGTGCCAGCAGCTCCCAGGGTGGCAGGGGCCAAGAGACCCAGTACTTC.

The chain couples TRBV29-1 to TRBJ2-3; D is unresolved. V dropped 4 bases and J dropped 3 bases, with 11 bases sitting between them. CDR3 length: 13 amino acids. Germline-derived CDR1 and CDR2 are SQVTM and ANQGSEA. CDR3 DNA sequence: TGCAGCGTTGTAGGTGGGCTGACAGATACGCAGTATTTT. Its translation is CSVVGGLTDTQYF.

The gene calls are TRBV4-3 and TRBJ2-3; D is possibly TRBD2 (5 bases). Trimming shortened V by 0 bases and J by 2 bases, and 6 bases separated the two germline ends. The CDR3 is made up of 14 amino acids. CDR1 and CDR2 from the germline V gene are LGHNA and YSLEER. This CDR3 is CASSQEADTDTQYF. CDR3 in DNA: TGCGCCAGCAGCCAAGAAGCGGACACAGATACGCAGTATTTT.

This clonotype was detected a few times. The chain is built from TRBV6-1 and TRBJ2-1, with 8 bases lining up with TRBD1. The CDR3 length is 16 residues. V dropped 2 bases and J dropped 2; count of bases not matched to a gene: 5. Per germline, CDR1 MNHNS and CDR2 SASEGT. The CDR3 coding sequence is TGTGCCAGCAGTGAATCGGGACAGGTCCCCTACAATGAGCAGTTCTTC. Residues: CASSESGQVPYNEQFF.

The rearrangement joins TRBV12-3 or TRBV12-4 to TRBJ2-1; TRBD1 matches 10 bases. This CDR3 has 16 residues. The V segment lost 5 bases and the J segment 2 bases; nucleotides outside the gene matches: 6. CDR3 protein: CASSPRDRGPYNEQFF. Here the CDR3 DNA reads TGTGCCAGCAGTCCACGGGACAGGGGACCCTACAATGAGCAGTTCTTC.

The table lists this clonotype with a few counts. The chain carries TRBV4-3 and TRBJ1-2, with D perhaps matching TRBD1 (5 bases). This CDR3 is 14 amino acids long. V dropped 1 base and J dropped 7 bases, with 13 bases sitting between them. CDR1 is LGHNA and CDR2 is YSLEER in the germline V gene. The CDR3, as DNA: TGCGCCAGCAGCCAAGCGATGGGGGAACGTGGCTACACCTTC. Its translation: CASSQAMGERGYTF.

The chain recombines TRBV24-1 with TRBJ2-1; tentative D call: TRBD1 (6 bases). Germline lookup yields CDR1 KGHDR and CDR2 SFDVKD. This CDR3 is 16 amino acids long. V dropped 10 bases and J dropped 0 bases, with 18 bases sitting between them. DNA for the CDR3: TGTGCCACATTTTCACAGGGCATCCGCTCCTACAATGAGCAGTTCTTC. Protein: CATFSQGIRSYNEQFF.

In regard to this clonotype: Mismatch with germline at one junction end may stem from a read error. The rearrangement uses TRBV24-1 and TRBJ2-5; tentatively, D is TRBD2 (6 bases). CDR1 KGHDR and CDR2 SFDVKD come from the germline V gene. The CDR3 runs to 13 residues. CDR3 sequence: CATSDWDSEAQYF. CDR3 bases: TGTGCCACCAGTGATTGGGACTCAGAGGCCCAGTACTTC.

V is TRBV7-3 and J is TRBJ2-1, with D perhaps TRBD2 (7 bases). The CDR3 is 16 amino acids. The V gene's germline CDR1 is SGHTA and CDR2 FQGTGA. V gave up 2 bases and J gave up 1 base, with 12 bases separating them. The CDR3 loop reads CASSLSRGHSYNEQFF. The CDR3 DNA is TGTGCCAGCAGCTTATCGCGGGGGCATTCCTACAATGAGCAGTTCTTC.